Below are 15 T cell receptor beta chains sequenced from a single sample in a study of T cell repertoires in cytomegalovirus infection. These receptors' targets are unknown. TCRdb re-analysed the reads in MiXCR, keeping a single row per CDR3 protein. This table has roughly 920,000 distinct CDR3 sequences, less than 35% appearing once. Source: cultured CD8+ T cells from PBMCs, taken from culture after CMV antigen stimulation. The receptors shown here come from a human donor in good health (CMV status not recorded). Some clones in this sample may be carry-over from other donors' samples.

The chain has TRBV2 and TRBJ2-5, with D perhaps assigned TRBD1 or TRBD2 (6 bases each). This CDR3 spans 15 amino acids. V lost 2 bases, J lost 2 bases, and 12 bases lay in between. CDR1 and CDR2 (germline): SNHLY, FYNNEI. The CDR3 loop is CASSERGVPQETQYF. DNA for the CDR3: TGTGCCAGCAGTGAAAGGGGGGTCCCTCAAGAGACCCAGTACTTC. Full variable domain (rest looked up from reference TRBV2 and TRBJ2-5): EPEVTQTPSHQVTQMGQEVILRCVPISNHLYFYWYRQILGQKVEFLVSFYNNEISEKSEIFDDQFSVERPDGSNFTLKIRSTKLEDSAMYFCASSERGVPQETQYFGPGTRLLVL.

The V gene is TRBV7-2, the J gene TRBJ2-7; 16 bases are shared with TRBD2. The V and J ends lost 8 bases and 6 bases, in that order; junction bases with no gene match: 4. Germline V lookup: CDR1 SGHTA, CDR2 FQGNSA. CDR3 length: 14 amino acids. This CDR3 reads CASGTSGGALEQYF. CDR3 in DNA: TGTGCCAGCGGGACTAGCGGGGGGGCTCTCGAGCAGTACTTC.

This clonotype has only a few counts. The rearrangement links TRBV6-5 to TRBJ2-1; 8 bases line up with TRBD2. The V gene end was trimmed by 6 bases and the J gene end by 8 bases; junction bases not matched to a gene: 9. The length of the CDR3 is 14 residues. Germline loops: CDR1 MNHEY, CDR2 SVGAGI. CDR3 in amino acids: CASSSSGGGDEQFF. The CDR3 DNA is TGTGCCAGCAGCTCATCCGGGGGGGGCGATGAGCAGTTCTTC.

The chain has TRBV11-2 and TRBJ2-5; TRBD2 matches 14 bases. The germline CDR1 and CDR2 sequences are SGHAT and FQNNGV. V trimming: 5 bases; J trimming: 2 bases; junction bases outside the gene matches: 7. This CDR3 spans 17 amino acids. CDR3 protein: CASSEGLAGVLQETQYF. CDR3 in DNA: TGTGCCAGCAGCGAGGGACTAGCGGGGGTCCTACAAGAGACCCAGTACTTC. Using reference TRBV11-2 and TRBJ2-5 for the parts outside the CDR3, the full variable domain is EAGVAQSPRYKIIEKRQSVAFWCNPISGHATLYWYQQILGQGPKLLIQFQNNGVVDDSQLPKDRFSAERLKGVDSTLKIQPAKLEDSAVYLCASSEGLAGVLQETQYFGPGTRLLVL.

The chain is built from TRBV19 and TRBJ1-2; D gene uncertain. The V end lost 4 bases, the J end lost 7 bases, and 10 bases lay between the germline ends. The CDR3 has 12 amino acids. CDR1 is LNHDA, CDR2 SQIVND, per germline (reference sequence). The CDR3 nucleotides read TGTGCCAGTAGTAAAGAGGAAACTGGCTACACCTTC. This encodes CASSKEETGYTF.

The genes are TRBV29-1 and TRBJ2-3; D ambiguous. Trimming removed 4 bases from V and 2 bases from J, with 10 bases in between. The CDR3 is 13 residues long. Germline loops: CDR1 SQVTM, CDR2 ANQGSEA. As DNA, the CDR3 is TGCAGCGTTGGGCTGGAGAACACAGATACGCAGTATTTT. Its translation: CSVGLENTDTQYF.

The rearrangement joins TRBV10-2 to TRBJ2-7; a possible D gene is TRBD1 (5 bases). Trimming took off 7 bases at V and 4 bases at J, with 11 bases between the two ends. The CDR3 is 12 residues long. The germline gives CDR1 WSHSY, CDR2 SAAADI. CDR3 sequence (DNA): TGCGCCAGCATGCAGGGCGAATACGAGCAGTACTTC. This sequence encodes CASMQGEYEQYF.

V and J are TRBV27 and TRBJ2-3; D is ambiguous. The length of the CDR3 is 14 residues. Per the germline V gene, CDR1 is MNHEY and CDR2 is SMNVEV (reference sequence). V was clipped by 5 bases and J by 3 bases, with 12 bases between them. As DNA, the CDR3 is TGTGCCAGCAGTCCCCTTTTTGGAACAGATACGCAGTATTTT. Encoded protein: CASSPLFGTDTQYF.

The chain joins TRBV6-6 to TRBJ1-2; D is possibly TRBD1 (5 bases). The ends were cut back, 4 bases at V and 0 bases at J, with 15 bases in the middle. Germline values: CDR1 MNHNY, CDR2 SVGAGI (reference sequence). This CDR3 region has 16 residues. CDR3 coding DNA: TGTGCCAGCAGTTTTTCGCTGGACACCTCTAACTATGGCTACACCTTC. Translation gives CASSFSLDTSNYGYTF.

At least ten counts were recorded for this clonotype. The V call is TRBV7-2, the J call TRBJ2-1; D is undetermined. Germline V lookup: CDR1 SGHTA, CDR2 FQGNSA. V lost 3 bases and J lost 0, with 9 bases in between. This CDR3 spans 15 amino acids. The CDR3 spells CASSFGPNSYNEQFF. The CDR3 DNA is TGTGCCAGCAGCTTTGGACCGAACTCCTACAATGAGCAGTTCTTC.

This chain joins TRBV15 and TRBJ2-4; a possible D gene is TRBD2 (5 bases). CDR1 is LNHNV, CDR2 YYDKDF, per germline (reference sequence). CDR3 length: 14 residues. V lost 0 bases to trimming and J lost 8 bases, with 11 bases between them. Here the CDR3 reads CATSRDRGPDIQYF. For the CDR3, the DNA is TGTGCCACCAGCAGAGATAGAGGGCCGGACATTCAGTACTTC.

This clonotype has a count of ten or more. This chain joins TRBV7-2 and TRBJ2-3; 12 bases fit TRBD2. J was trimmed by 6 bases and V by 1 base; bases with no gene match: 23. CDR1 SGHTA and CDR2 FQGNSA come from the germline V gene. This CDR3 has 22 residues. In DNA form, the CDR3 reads TGTGCCAGCAGCTTAGTACCTAGCGGGGGGGCTCACAGAGTCGATACCAGGGATACGCAGTATTTT. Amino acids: CASSLVPSGGAHRVDTRDTQYF.

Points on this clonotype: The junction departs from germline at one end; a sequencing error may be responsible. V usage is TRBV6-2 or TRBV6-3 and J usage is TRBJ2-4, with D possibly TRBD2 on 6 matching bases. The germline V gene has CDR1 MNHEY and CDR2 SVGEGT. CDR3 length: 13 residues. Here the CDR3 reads CVSALWRDDIQYF. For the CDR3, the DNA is TGTGTCAGCGCACTTTGGAGGGATGACATTCAGTACTTC.

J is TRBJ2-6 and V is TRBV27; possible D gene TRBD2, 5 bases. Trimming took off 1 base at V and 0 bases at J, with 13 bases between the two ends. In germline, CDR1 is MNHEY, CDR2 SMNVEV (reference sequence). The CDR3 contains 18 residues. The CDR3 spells CASSLFLGINSGANVLTF. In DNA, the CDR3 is TGTGCCAGCAGTTTATTTCTCGGGATAAACTCTGGGGCCAACGTCCTGACTTTC.

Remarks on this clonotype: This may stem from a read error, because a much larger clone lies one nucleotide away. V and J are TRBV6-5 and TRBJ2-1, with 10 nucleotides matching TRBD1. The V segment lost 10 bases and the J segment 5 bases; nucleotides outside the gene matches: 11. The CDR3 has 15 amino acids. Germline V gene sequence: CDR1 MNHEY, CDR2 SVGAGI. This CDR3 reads CANRPGQGPHNEQFF. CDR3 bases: TGTGCCAACAGACCGGGACAGGGGCCCCACAATGAGCAGTTCTTC.